A selection of T cell receptor beta chains follows, all from one sample in a study of blood T cells in healthy people across ages. TCRdb recomputed calls from the 5' RACE reads with MiXCR, one row per CDR3 protein. The top ten clones hold approximately 17% of a sample with 920,000 or so distinct CDR3 sequences, more than 40% of them seen once. Specimen: blood. These receptor sequences come from a woman between 55 and 75 years old in good health. Each CDR3 is given with its conserved first and last residue. The D gene is left open where the match is weak. Clone size appears in some rows only: once, few, many, or a class for an expanded clone.

TRBJ2-4 NA few TRBV7-6 CASSSMNRVAKNIQYF TGTGCCAGCAGCTCGATGAACAGGGTAGCCAAAAACATTCAGTACTTC
TRBJ2-1 NA few TRBV12-3/TRBV12-4 CASIWVGGGEQFF TGTGCCAGTATCTGGGTGGGTGGGGGAGAGCAGTTCTTC
TRBJ1-6 NA NA TRBV7-2 CASSLVRTEPHNSPLHF TGTGCCAGCAGCTTAGTTAGGACGGAACCGCACAATTCACCCCTCCACTTT
TRBJ1-4 TRBD1 NA TRBV28 CASSWDRVGEKLFF TGTGCCAGCAGTTGGGACAGGGTTGGTGAAAAACTGTTTTTT
TRBJ1-2 NA NA TRBV5-1 CASSLDQAIGYTF TGCGCCAGCAGCTTGGATCAGGCGATCGGCTACACCTTC
TRBJ2-7 NA NA TRBV7-9 CASSHAGSPTYEQYF TGTGCCAGCAGCCATGCTGGCTCTCCCACTTATGAGCAGTACTTC
TRBJ2-7 NA few TRBV7-8 CASSLVGADSPSYEQYF TGTGCCAGCAGCTTAGTAGGGGCGGACTCCCCCTCGTACGAGCAGTACTTC
TRBJ2-7 NA NA TRBV14 CASSHRPSYEQYF TGTGCCAGCAGCCACAGGCCCTCCTACGAGCAGTACTTC
TRBJ2-6 NA NA TRBV20-1 CSASRGFRGANVLTF TGCAGTGCTAGTCGAGGGTTTAGGGGGGCCAACGTCCTGACTTTC
TRBJ2-2 NA NA TRBV24-1 CATSGNGHTGELFF TGTGCCACCAGTGGGAATGGTCACACCGGGGAGCTGTTTTTT
TRBJ1-2 TRBD1 NA TRBV2 CASNLMTGAYYGYTF TGTGCCAGCAATTTAATGACAGGGGCTTACTATGGCTACACCTTC
TRBJ2-1 NA few TRBV7-9 CASSIRAAAYNEQFF TGTGCCAGCAGCATAAGGGCTGCAGCCTACAATGAGCAGTTCTTC
TRBJ2-7 NA NA TRBV29-1 CSVDFGAIQDEQYF TGCAGCGTTGACTTCGGGGCGATCCAGGACGAGCAGTACTTC
TRBJ2-7 NA few TRBV29-1 CSVGQSLNEQYF TGCAGCGTTGGGCAGTCTCTCAACGAGCAGTACTTC
TRBJ2-7 NA NA TRBV20-1 CSARDRQGGLYNEQYF TGCAGTGCTAGAGATCGTCAGGGGGGCCTCTACAATGAGCAGTACTTC
TRBJ2-1 TRBD2 few TRBV4-2 CASSQGTSGLSSYNEQFF TGTGCCAGCAGCCAAGGGACTAGCGGGTTAAGCTCCTACAATGAGCAGTTCTTC
TRBJ2-7 NA NA TRBV10-3 CATGPRPTDEQYF TGTGCCACGGGTCCCAGGCCGACCGACGAGCAGTACTTC
TRBJ2-1 NA NA TRBV21-1 CASSGSGRRNHEQFF TGTGCCAGCAGCGGAAGCGGGAGGAGGAACCATGAGCAGTTCTTC
TRBJ2-5 TRBD1 NA TRBV19 CASSIGDSNQETQYF TGTGCCAGTAGTATAGGGGACAGCAACCAAGAGACCCAGTACTTC
TRBJ2-1 NA NA TRBV5-1 CASSLGDPTNEQFF TGCGCCAGCAGCTTGGGGGACCCGACCAATGAGCAGTTCTTC
TRBJ2-7 NA NA TRBV5-1 CASSFDGTCEQYF TGCGCCAGCAGCTTTGACGGAACCTGCGAGCAGTACTTC
TRBJ1-6 TRBD1 NA TRBV20-1 CSARGQGAAYNSPLHF TGCAGTGCTAGAGGGCAGGGGGCGGCCTATAATTCACCCCTCCACTTT
TRBJ1-6 TRBD1 few TRBV10-3 CAIGTVLDSPLHF TGTGCCATCGGGACAGTATTAGATTCACCCCTCCACTTT
TRBJ2-3 NA NA TRBV6-5 CASSLTGHGRDTQYF TGTGCCAGCAGTTTAACGGGACACGGTAGGGATACGCAGTATTTT
TRBJ2-5 NA few TRBV20-1 CSARVGFSGKETQYF TGCAGTGCTAGAGTAGGTTTTAGCGGCAAAGAGACCCAGTACTTC
TRBJ2-1 NA once TRBV20-1 CSARNGIGAYNEQFF TGCAGTGCTAGAAACGGTATCGGGGCCTACAATGAGCAGTTCTTC
TRBJ2-1 TRBD2 NA TRBV18 CASSEEPSGRFGEQFF TGTGCCAGCTCCGAAGAGCCTAGCGGGAGGTTTGGTGAGCAGTTCTTC
TRBJ2-3 NA NA TRBV28 CAPRGGNTDTQYF TGTGCCCCGAGGGGCGGAAACACAGATACGCAGTATTTT
TRBJ1-5 NA NA TRBV12-3/TRBV12-4 CASSKSSSSNQPQHF TGTGCCAGCAGTAAATCCTCCTCTAGCAATCAGCCCCAGCATTTT
TRBJ2-7 NA few TRBV15 CATSRNRDYEQYF TGTGCCACCAGCAGAAACCGGGATTACGAGCAGTACTTC
TRBJ2-1 TRBD2 NA TRBV24-1 CATSGAPGTSGRVSEQFF TGTGCCACCAGTGGTGCCCCCGGGACTAGCGGGAGGGTGAGTGAGCAGTTCTTC
TRBJ2-1 TRBD2 few TRBV5-1 CASSSSGRGNEQFF TGTGCCAGCAGTTCTAGCGGGAGAGGGAACGAGCAGTTCTTC
TRBJ1-5 NA few TRBV18 CASSRVGSNQPQHF TGTGCCAGCTCACGAGTCGGCAGCAATCAGCCCCAGCATTTT
TRBJ2-7 NA once TRBV27 CANGVSYEQYF TGTGCCAACGGGGTGTCCTACGAGCAGTACTTC
TRBJ2-7 TRBD2 many TRBV2 CASSGLGYEQYF TGTGCCAGCTCAGGACTAGGTTACGAGCAGTACTTC
TRBJ2-5 TRBD2 many TRBV5-1 CASSPTSAQETQYF TGTGCCAGCAGCCCTACTAGCGCTCAAGAGACCCAGTACTTC
TRBJ1-1 TRBD1 once TRBV9 CASSPDRGEAFF TGTGCCAGCAGCCCCGACAGGGGTGAAGCTTTCTTT
TRBJ2-7 NA few TRBV4-1 CASSQDLGRYEQYF TGCGCCAGCAGCCAAGATCTCGGCAGGTACGAGCAGTACTTC
TRBJ2-7 TRBD1 NA TRBV28 CASRAGGSSYEQYF TGCGCCAGCAGAGCAGGGGGCTCCTCCTACGAGCAGTACTTC
TRBJ1-5 NA NA TRBV6-6 CASSYRAGPLSQPQHF TGTGCCAGCAGTTACAGGGCAGGCCCCCTATCTCAGCCCCAGCATTTT
TRBJ2-3 NA NA TRBV11-2 CASSLDRHADTQYF TGTGCCAGCAGCTTGGACCGACACGCAGATACGCAGTATTTT
TRBJ2-7 NA few TRBV6-5 CASSYSSGGTYEQYF TGTGCCAGCAGTTACTCTAGCGGAGGGACCTACGAGCAGTACTTC
TRBJ2-5 TRBD1 NA TRBV20-1 CSAKTGTGQETQYF TGCAGTGCGAAGACCGGGACAGGGCAAGAGACCCAGTACTTC
TRBJ2-3 NA few TRBV27 CASSSLARLLTDTQYF TGTGCCAGCAGTTCTCTAGCGAGGTTGTTGACAGATACGCAGTATTTT
TRBJ2-7 NA NA TRBV5-1 CASSLVSDSEQYF TGCGCCAGCAGCCTCGTTTCAGACAGCGAGCAGTACTTC
TRBJ2-3 TRBD2 few TRBV11-2 CASSFGGGITDTQYF TGTGCCAGCAGCTTTGGGGGGGGGATAACAGATACGCAGTATTTT
TRBJ2-1 NA NA TRBV4-2 CASSQVSVYSYNEQFF TGTGCCAGCAGCCAAGTGTCCGTCTACTCCTACAATGAGCAGTTCTTC
TRBJ2-1 NA NA TRBV2 CASTGRASGSHEQFF TGTGCCAGCACCGGTCGGGCTAGTGGGTCCCATGAGCAGTTCTTC
TRBJ2-1 NA NA TRBV7-2 CASSRPNMNNEQFF TGTGCCAGCAGCCGCCCCAACATGAACAATGAGCAGTTCTTC
TRBJ2-5 TRBD1 NA TRBV27 CASSHTQLRQGDELETQYF TGTGCCAGCTCCCATACCCAGTTGAGACAGGGAGATGAATTAGAGACCCAGTACTTC
TRBJ2-3 NA many TRBV3-1 CASSQDISTDTQYF TGTGCCAGCAGCCAAGATATCAGCACAGATACGCAGTATTTT
TRBJ1-5 NA NA TRBV29-1 CSVRDNSNQPQHF TGCAGCGTTCGGGACAATAGCAATCAGCCCCAGCATTTT
TRBJ2-7 NA NA TRBV7-9 CASSFADLRSEQYF TGTGCCAGCAGTTTTGCCGATTTGAGAAGCGAGCAGTACTTC
TRBJ1-5 NA NA TRBV5-6 CASSLGRVAGPQHF TGTGCCAGCAGCTTGGGAAGGGTAGCAGGGCCCCAGCATTTT
TRBJ2-7 TRBD2 NA TRBV25-1 CASSENPGGRAEEQYF TGTGCCAGCAGTGAAAACCCCGGCGGGAGGGCCGAAGAGCAGTACTTC